Listed below are T cell receptor beta chains from one sample, sequenced in a study of CD8 T cells in ankylosing spondylitis. TCRdb analysed the 5' RACE reads with MiXCR anew, one entry per CDR3 protein. The data show a few hundred thousand distinct CDR3 sequences, approximately 20% seen once. Input material: blood, either unsorted or a sorted T cell fraction (not recorded which). The source is a male donor with ankylosing spondylitis. Both conserved end residues are part of each CDR3. A D gene is named only where the DNA matches it firmly. Size tells how often a clone was seen (once, few, many) or the class of an expanded clone, and some rows leave it out.

D gene	clone size	V gene	J gene	CDR3 protein	CDR3 DNA
NA	many	TRBV13	TRBJ2-7	CASSSRDGSYEQYF	TGTGCCAGCAGCTCCCGGGACGGTTCCTACGAGCAGTACTTC
NA	NA	TRBV2	TRBJ2-3	CASSRAGRTDTQYF	TGTGCCAGCAGTCGAGCGGGTCGCACAGATACGCAGTATTTT
NA	NA	TRBV12-3/TRBV12-4	TRBJ1-3	CASRAGISGNTIYF	TGTGCCAGCAGGGCGGGAATCTCTGGAAACACCATATATTTT
TRBD1	few	TRBV6-1	TRBJ1-1	CASSVQGGTEAFF	TGTGCCAGCAGCGTACAGGGGGGCACTGAAGCTTTCTTT
TRBD2	few	TRBV10-3	TRBJ2-2	CAISLAEQNTGELFF	TGTGCCATCAGTCTAGCGGAACAGAACACCGGGGAGCTGTTTTTT
NA	few	TRBV5-1	TRBJ1-1	CASSLWQGNTEAFF	TGCGCCAGCAGCTTATGGCAGGGGAACACTGAAGCTTTCTTT
NA	NA	TRBV29-1	TRBJ2-7	CSVEDQANYEQYF	TGCAGCGTTGAAGATCAGGCCAATTACGAGCAGTACTTC
NA	NA	TRBV9	TRBJ2-1	CASSAFRGPNEQFF	TGTGCCAGCAGCGCTTTTCGGGGGCCGAATGAGCAGTTCTTC
NA	many	TRBV12-3/TRBV12-4	TRBJ2-7	CASSLGLAGSYEQYF	TGTGCCAGCAGTTTAGGCTTGGCGGGGTCCTACGAGCAGTACTTC
TRBD1	few	TRBV12-3/TRBV12-4	TRBJ2-1	CASSFGSGQGFNEQFF	TGTGCCAGCAGTTTCGGGTCGGGACAGGGGTTTAATGAGCAGTTCTTC
TRBD1	NA	TRBV5-6	TRBJ2-7	CASSLTGVVYEQYF	TGTGCCAGCAGCCTGACAGGGGTCGTCTACGAGCAGTACTTC
NA	many	TRBV12-3/TRBV12-4	TRBJ2-3	CASSLVLTTDTQYF	TGTGCCAGCAGTTTGGTCCTTACCACAGATACGCAGTATTTT
TRBD2	many	TRBV29-1	TRBJ2-1	CSVGVAGGPNEQFF	TGCAGCGTTGGGGTAGCGGGAGGGCCTAATGAGCAGTTCTTC
NA	NA	TRBV12-3/TRBV12-4	TRBJ2-2	CASDLGGELFF	TGTGCCAGCGATTTAGGGGGGGAGCTGTTTTTT
TRBD1	few	TRBV12-3/TRBV12-4	TRBJ2-7	CASGDSPLVEQYF	TGTGCCAGTGGGGACAGCCCCTTGGTCGAGCAGTACTTC
NA	NA	TRBV2	TRBJ2-6	CARSTTGLPDVLTF	TGTGCCAGGAGTACTACAGGTCTGCCGGACGTCCTGACTTTC
TRBD2	NA	TRBV3-1	TRBJ2-1	CASSLPAGTSNEQFF	TGTGCCAGCAGCCTGCCCGCCGGGACTAGTAATGAGCAGTTCTTC
NA	NA	TRBV4-3	TRBJ1-2	CASSQDTGNYGYTF	TGCGCCAGCAGCCAAGACACCGGTAACTATGGCTACACCTTC
NA	NA	TRBV30	TRBJ2-7	CAWSFDGSTYEQYF	TGTGCCTGGAGTTTCGACGGATCTACCTACGAGCAGTACTTC
TRBD2	few	TRBV6-2/TRBV6-3	TRBJ2-1	CASSYSTKPSGSNEVQFF	TGTGCCAGCAGTTACTCAACCAAACCTAGCGGGAGCAATGAAGTGCAGTTCTTC
NA	few	TRBV13	TRBJ1-2	CASASGTAGYTF	TGTGCCAGTGCATCGGGGACGGCTGGCTACACCTTC
TRBD1	many	TRBV19	TRBJ2-1	CASSPGTGVPNEQFF	TGTGCCAGTAGTCCCGGGACAGGGGTACCCAATGAGCAGTTCTTC
TRBD2	few	TRBV7-3	TRBJ2-5	CASSQGLAFQETQYF	TGTGCCAGCAGCCAGGGACTAGCGTTCCAAGAGACCCAGTACTTC
NA	NA	TRBV29-1	TRBJ2-2	CSGFDLNTGELFF	TGCAGCGGGTTCGACCTGAACACCGGGGAGCTGTTTTTT
TRBD2	NA	TRBV20-1	TRBJ2-2	CSALAGAGTGELFF	TGCAGTGCTTTAGCGGGGGCGGGAACCGGGGAGCTGTTTTTT
NA	NA	TRBV4-1	TRBJ2-5	CASSPIDGREETQYF	TGCGCCAGCAGCCCAATAGACGGGCGGGAAGAGACCCAGTACTTC
TRBD1	NA	TRBV7-9	TRBJ2-1	CASSLGQGIPLGQFF	TGTGCCAGCAGCTTGGGACAGGGGATCCCTTTAGGGCAGTTCTTC
NA	many	TRBV12-3/TRBV12-4	TRBJ2-2	CASIWGVPVTGELFF	TGTGCCAGCATCTGGGGGGTACCGGTTACCGGGGAGCTGTTTTTT
TRBD2	few	TRBV7-3	TRBJ2-1	CASSQIGGWDEQFF	TGTGCCAGCAGCCAGATCGGGGGGTGGGATGAGCAGTTCTTC
NA	many	TRBV12-3/TRBV12-4	TRBJ1-6	CASSQGNSPLHF	TGTGCCAGCAGCCAGGGGAATTCACCCCTCCACTTT
NA	NA	TRBV20-1	TRBJ2-7	CSARDRETGSYEQYF	TGCAGTGCTAGAGATAGGGAGACTGGTTCCTACGAGCAGTACTTC